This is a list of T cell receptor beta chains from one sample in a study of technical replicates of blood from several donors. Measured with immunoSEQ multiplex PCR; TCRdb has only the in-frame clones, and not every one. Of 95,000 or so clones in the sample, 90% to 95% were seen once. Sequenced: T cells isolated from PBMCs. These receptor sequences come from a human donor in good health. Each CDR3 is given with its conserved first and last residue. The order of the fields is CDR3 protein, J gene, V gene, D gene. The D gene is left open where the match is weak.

CASSFAFGGDGYTF,TRBJ1-2,TRBV5-1,.
CASSETGSGANVLTF,TRBJ2-6,TRBV9,TRBD1
CASSLGAQPQHF,TRBJ1-5,TRBV13,.
CASSLSGTGPYEQYF,TRBJ2-7,TRBV5-1,TRBD1
CASSRTGHYEKLFF,TRBJ1-4,TRBV6-6,TRBD1
CASSKGSSNYGYTF,TRBJ1-2,TRBV27,.
CASSFGGAGELFF,TRBJ2-2,TRBV7-3,.
CASGWDRGTQETQYF,TRBJ2-5,TRBV12-5,TRBD1
CASSRGQGEYQPQHF,TRBJ1-5,TRBV6-1,TRBD1
CATSSGAGAYGYTF,TRBJ1-2,TRBV15,.
CASKTSGNEQFF,TRBJ2-1,TRBV2,TRBD2
CASSLRQVAYEQYF,TRBJ2-7,TRBV7-8,.
CASSQDTSGVSYEQYF,TRBJ2-7,TRBV4-1,TRBD2
CASNRVSRDTEAFF,TRBJ1-1,TRBV19,.
CASSLGQINSGANVLTF,TRBJ2-6,TRBV7-3,.
CASRSGQGYAGELFF,TRBJ2-2,TRBV2,TRBD1
CASSEYGSLGEQYF,TRBJ2-7,TRBV10-2,.
CASSSLTGAAPGYTF,TRBJ1-2,TRBV27,TRBD1
CAASPGNGYTF,TRBJ1-2,TRBV6-6,.
CASSLGGQGTDTQYF,TRBJ2-3,TRBV7-7,TRBD1
CAGPIYRVYTEAFF,TRBJ1-1,TRBV9,.
CASSPRGRELYEQYF,TRBJ2-7,TRBV27,TRBD2
CASSKAGRSGNTIYF,TRBJ1-3,TRBV21-1,.
CASSFPGLADNEQFF,TRBJ2-1,TRBV7-2,TRBD2
CASSPSTSGRGETQYF,TRBJ2-5,TRBV11-3,TRBD2
CASSGSEGNYGYTF,TRBJ1-2,TRBV5-1,.
CASSLVDRDTGELFF,TRBJ2-2,TRBV28,TRBD1
CASSSQGPTEAFF,TRBJ1-1,TRBV7-9,.
CASGLSGSSYEQYF,TRBJ2-7,TRBV27,TRBD2
CASSYTRGQETQYF,TRBJ2-5,TRBV6-6,.
CSLMTGETYEQYF,TRBJ2-7,TRBV29-1,TRBD1